This T cell receptor (beta chain) was obtained from a study of Ad26.COV2.S vaccination and SARS-CoV-2 variants. The sample's treatment: over 15 received Ad26.COV2.S at low or high dose, single or two shots; 5 received placebo; per-sample allocation not given. Day 63 after the first injection of vaccine or placebo was the sampling time. An adult aged 18-55 years in Boston served as the donor. Germline V gene lookup returns CDR1 SGHRS and CDR2 YFSETQ. Deletions cut 4 bases from V and 8 bases from J, with 21 bases between. The length of the CDR3 is 16 residues. Using immunoSEQ multiplex PCR, the repertoire was profiled, and TCRdb retains in-frame clones only, with some absent. The sample records about 380,000 clones, 83% being singletons.

The input for sequencing was peripheral blood, taken in a trial of Ad26.COV2.S vaccine versus placebo. The receptor comes from a person aged 18-60 years who received the Ad26.COV2.S COVID-19 vaccine or a placebo. V and J are TRBV5-1 and TRBJ1-4; D is undetermined. The CDR3 reads CASSAPPGELGEKLFF. CDR3 nucleotide sequence: TGCGCCAGCAGCGCTCCCCCCGGGGAATTAGGCGAAAAACTGTTTTTT.